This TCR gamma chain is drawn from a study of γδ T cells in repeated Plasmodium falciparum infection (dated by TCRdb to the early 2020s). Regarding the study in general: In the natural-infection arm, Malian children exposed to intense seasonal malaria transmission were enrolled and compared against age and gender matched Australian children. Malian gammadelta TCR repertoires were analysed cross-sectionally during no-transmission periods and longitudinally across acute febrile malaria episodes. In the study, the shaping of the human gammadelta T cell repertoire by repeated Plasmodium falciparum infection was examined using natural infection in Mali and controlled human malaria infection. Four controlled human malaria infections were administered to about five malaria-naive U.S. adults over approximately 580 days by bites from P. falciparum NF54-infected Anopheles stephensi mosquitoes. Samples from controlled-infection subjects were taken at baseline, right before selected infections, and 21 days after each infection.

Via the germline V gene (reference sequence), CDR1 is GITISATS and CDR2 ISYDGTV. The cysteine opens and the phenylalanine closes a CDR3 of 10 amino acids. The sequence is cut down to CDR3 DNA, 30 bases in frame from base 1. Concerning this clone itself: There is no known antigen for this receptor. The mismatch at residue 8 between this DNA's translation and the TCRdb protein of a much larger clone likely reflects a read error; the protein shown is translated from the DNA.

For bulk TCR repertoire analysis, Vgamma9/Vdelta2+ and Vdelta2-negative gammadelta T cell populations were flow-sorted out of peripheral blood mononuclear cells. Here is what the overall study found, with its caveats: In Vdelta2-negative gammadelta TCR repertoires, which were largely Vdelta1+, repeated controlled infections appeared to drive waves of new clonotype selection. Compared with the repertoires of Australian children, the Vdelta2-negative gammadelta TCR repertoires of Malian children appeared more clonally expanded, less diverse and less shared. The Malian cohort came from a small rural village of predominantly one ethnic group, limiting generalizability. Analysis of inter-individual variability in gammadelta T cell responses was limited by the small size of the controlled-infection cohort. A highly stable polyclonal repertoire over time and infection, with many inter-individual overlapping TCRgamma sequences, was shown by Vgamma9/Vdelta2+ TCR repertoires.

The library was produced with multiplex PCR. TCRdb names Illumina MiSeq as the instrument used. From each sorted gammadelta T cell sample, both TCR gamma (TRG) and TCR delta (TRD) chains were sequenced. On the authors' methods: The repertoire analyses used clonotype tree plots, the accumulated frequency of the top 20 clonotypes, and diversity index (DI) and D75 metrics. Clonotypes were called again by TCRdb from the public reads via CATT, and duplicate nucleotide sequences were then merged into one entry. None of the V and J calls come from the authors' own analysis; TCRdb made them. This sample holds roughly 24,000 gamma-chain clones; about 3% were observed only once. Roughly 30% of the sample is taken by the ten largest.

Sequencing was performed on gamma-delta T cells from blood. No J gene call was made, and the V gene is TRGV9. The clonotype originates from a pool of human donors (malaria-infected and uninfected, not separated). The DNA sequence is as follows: TGTGCCTTGGTTTATTATAAGAGACTCTTT. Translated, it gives CALVYYKRLF.